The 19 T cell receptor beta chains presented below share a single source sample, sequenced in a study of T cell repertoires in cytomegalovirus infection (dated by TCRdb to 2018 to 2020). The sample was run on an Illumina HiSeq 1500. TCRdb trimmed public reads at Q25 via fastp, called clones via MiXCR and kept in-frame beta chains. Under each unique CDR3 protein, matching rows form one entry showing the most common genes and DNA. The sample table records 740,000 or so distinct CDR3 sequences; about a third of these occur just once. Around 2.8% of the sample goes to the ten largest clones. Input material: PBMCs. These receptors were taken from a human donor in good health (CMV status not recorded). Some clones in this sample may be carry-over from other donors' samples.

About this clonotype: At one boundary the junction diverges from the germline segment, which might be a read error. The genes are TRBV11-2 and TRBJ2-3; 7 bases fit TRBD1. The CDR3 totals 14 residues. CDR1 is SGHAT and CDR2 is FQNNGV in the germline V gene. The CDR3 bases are TGTTCCAGCAGCTCGAGGGGGCCGTGGGATACGCAGTATTTT. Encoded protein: CSSSSRGPWDTQYF.

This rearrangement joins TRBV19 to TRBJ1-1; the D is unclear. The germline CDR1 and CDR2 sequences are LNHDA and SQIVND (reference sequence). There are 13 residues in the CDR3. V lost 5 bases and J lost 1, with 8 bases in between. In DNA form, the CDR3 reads TGTGCCAGTAGTTACGGGAAGAACACTGAAGCTTTCTTT. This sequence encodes CASSYGKNTEAFF.

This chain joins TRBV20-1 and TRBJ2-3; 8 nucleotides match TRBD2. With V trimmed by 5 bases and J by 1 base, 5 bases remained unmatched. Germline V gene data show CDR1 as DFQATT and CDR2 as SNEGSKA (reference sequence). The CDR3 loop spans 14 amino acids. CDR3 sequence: CSASRSGGTDTQYF. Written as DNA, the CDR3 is TGCAGTGCTTCTCGTAGCGGGGGCACAGATACGCAGTATTTT.

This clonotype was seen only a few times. DNA for the CDR3: TGTGCCAGCAGTGAGGGGGGGGGGAACACTGAAGCTTTCTTT. It encodes CASSEGGGNTEAFF. This chain uses TRBV6-4 with TRBJ1-1; weak D call: TRBD1 (5 bases). Deletions cut 3 bases from V and 1 base from J, with 9 bases between. The CDR3 consists of 14 residues. Looked up from germline, CDR1 is MRHNA and CDR2 is SNTAGT.

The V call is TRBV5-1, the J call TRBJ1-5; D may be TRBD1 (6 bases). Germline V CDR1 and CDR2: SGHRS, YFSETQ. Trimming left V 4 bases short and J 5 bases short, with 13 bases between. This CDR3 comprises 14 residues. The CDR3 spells CASSPDSSYQPQHF. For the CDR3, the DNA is TGCGCCAGCAGCCCGGACAGTTCCTATCAGCCCCAGCATTTT. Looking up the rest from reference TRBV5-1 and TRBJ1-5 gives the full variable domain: KAGVTQTPRYLIKTRGQQVTLSCSPISGHRSVSWYQQTPGQGLQFLFEYFSETQRNKGNFPGRFSGRQFSNSRSEMNVSTLELGDSALYLCASSPDSSYQPQHFGDGTRLSIL.

CDR3 residues: CASSYSRKDPWGEQYF. The CDR3, as DNA: TGTGCCAGCAGTTACTCGAGAAAGGATCCGTGGGGGGAGCAGTACTTC. The chain uses TRBV6-5 and TRBJ2-7, with D perhaps being TRBD1 or TRBD2 (5 bases each). Per germline, CDR1 MNHEY and CDR2 SVGAGI. The CDR3 has 16 amino acids. Trimming left V 0 bases short and J 7 bases short, with 19 bases between.

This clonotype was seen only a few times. CDR3 DNA: TGTGCCAGCAGCACGGACAGGGCCGCCGAGCAGTACTTC. This translates into CASSTDRAAEQYF. The rearrangement joins TRBV11-3 to TRBJ2-7; TRBD1 agrees at 8 bases. The CDR3 runs to 13 residues. CDR1 and CDR2 (germline): SGHNT, YENEEA. V dropped 5 bases and J dropped 6; count of bases not matched to a gene: 6.

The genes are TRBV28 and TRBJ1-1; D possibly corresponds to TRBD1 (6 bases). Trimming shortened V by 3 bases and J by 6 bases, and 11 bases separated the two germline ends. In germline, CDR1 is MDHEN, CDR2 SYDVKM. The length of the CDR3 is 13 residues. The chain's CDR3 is CASSFERGAEAFF. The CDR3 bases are TGTGCCAGCAGTTTCGAAAGGGGGGCTGAAGCTTTCTTT.

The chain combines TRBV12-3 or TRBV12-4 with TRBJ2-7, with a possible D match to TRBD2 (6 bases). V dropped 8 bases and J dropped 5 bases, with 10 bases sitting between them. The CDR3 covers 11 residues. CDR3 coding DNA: TGTGCCAGCCGGAGGGGCCACGAGCAGTACTTC. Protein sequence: CASRRGHEQYF.

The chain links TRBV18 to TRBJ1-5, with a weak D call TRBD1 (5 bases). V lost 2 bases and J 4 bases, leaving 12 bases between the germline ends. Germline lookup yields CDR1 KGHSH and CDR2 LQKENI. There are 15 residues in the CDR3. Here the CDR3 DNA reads TGTGCCAGCTCACCAGACAGAGGGATTAATCAGCCCCAGCATTTT. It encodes CASSPDRGINQPQHF.

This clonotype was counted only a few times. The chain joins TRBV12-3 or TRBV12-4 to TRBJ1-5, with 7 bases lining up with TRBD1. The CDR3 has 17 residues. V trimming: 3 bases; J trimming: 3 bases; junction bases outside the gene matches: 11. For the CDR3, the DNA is TGTGCCAGCAGTTTCCACCTGGGCGGGACAGTCAATCAGCCCCAGCATTTT. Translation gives CASSFHLGGTVNQPQHF.

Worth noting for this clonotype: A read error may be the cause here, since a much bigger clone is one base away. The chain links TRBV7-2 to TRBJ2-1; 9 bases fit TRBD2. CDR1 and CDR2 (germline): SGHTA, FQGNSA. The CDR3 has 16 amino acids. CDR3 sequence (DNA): TGTGCCAGCAGCCTCGCCGGGACTAGCTCCACAGGTGAGCCGTTCTTC. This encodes CASSLAGTSSTGEPFF.

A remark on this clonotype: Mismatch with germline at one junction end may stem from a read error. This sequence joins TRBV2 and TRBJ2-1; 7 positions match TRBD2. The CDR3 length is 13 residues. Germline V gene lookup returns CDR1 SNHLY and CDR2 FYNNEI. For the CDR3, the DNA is TGTTCCAGCGGGACTTACACTATGAATGAGCAGTTCTTC. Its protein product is CSSGTYTMNEQFF.

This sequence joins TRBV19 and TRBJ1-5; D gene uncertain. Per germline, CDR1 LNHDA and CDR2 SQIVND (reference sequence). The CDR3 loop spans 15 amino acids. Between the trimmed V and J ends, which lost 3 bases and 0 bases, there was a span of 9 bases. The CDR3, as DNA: TGTGCCAGTAGTATCAGGCAGAATAGCAATCAGCCCCAGCATTTT. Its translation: CASSIRQNSNQPQHF.

CDR3 DNA: TGTGCCAGCAGCTCCCGAACGGGGGGCGGCGGGGAGCTGTTTTTT. This gives the protein CASSSRTGGGGELFF. The chain carries TRBV7-6 and TRBJ2-2, with TRBD2 as a possible D gene (7 bases). Looked up from germline, CDR1 is SGHVS and CDR2 is FNYEAQ. The CDR3 length is 15 residues. V dropped 4 bases and J dropped 7 bases, with 16 bases sitting between them.

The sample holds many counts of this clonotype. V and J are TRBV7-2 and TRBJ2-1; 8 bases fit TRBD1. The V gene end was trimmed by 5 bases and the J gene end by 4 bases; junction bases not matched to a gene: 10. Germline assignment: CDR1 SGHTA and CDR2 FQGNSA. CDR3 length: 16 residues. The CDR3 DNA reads TGTGCCAGCAGCACCCGGACAGGGACCTTATACAATGAGCAGTTCTTC. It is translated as CASSTRTGTLYNEQFF.

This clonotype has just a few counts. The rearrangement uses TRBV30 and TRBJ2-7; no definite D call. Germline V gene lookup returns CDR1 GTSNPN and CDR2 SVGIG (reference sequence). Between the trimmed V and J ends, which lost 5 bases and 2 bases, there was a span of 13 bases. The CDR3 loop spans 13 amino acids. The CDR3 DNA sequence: TGTGCCTGGTCCCTCCGAGAAGCCTACGAGCAGTACTTC. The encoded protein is CAWSLREAYEQYF.

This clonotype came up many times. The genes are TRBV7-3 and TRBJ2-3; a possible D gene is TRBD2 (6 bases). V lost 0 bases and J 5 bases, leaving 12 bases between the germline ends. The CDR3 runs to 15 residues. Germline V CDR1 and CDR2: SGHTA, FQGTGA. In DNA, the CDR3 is TGTGCCAGCAGCTTAACCGGGGGTTGGAGAGATACGCAGTATTTT. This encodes CASSLTGGWRDTQYF. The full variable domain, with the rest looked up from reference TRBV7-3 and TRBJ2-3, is GAGVSQTPSNKVTEKGKYVELRCDPISGHTALYWYRQSLGQGPEFLIYFQGTGAADDSGLPNDRFFAVRPEGSVSTLKIQRTERGDSAVYLCASSLTGGWRDTQYFGPGTRLTVL.

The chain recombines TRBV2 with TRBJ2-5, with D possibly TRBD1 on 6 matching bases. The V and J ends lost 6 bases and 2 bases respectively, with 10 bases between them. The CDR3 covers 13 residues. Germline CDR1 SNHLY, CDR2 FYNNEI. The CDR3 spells CASRGGNQETQYF. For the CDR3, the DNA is TGTGCCAGCAGAGGGGGAAATCAAGAGACCCAGTACTTC.